These T cell receptor beta chains were read from a single sample in a study of cytomegalovirus exposure and HLA in healthy donors. Data came from immunoSEQ multiplex PCR; TCRdb stores just in-frame clones and leaves some out. The sample contains 130,000 or so clones, roughly 85% of which appear only once. The material sequenced was PBMCs. Source of these receptors: a man in his forties in good health and CMV-seronegative. Each CDR3 is given with its conserved first and last residue. Each record gives: V gene, J gene, D gene, clone size, CDR3 protein, CDR3 DNA. D genes are given only for firm matches. Clone size is not always given. Where it is, it says once, few, many or a class for expanded clones.

TRBV7-2	TRBJ1-6	.	.	CASSLDRLNSPLHF	TGTGCCAGCAGCTTAGACAGGCTAAATTCACCCCTCCACTTT
TRBV7-7	TRBJ2-1	.	.	CASSIGASHNEQFF	TGTGCTAGCAGCATAGGGGCCTCCCACAATGAGCAGTTCTTC
TRBV4-3	TRBJ2-1	TRBD2	.	CASSQTSGAYNEQFF	TGCGCCAGCAGCCAAACTAGCGGGGCCTACAATGAGCAGTTCTTC
TRBV19	TRBJ1-5	.	.	CASSADSYNQPQHF	TGTGCCAGTAGTGCGGACAGCTACAATCAGCCCCAGCATTTT
TRBV7-3	TRBJ2-6	TRBD1	.	CASSITGGATGANVLTF	TGTGCCAGCAGCATCACAGGGGGCGCGACTGGGGCCAACGTCCTGACTTTC
TRBV6-1	TRBJ1-5	TRBD1	.	CASLDRVGQPQHF	TGTGCCAGCCTCGACAGGGTTGGTCAGCCCCAGCATTTT
TRBV29-1	TRBJ1-3	.	.	CSVEVPGSGNTIYF	TGCAGCGTTGAAGTTCCGGGATCTGGAAACACCATATATTTT
TRBV6-6	TRBJ1-2	TRBD1	.	CASSLPSGTGGGGYTF	TGTGCCAGCAGTTTGCCCTCCGGGACAGGGGGCGGTGGCTACACCTTC
TRBV27	TRBJ2-1	.	once	CASSLAGGYYNEQFF	TGTGCCAGCAGTTTAGCAGGGGGGTACTACAATGAGCAGTTCTTC
TRBV11-2	TRBJ1-1	TRBD1	.	CASSFQGGGTEAFF	TGTGCCAGCAGCTTTCAGGGGGGAGGAACTGAAGCTTTCTTT
TRBV5-5	TRBJ2-7	.	.	CASSKLQGSIYEQYF	TGTGCCAGCAGCAAACTCCAGGGGTCCATCTACGAGCAGTACTTC
TRBV27	TRBJ1-1	TRBD1	few	CASSLIGGGDTEAFF	TGTGCCAGCAGTTTAATAGGGGGCGGGGACACTGAAGCTTTCTTT
TRBV6-1	TRBJ1-4	.	.	CATIGQNIVKLFF	TGTGCCACAATAGGACAAAATATAGTAAAACTGTTTTTT
TRBV4-3	TRBJ2-7	TRBD1	.	CASSRGTDYEQYF	TGCGCCAGCAGCCGAGGGACAGATTACGAGCAGTACTTC
TRBV10-3	TRBJ2-7	.	.	CAIKEDSYEQYF	TGTGCCATCAAGGAGGACTCCTACGAGCAGTACTTC
TRBV5-1	TRBJ1-4	TRBD1	.	CASTHPPGTGEKKLFF	TGCGCCAGCACCCATCCGCCCGGGACAGGCGAGAAAAAACTGTTTTTT
TRBV5-1	TRBJ2-7	.	few	CASSLAGGDTYEQYF	TGCGCCAGCAGCTTGGCCGGGGGTGACACCTACGAGCAGTACTTC
TRBV19	TRBJ2-1	.	.	CASSILQFSYNEQFF	TGTGCCAGTAGTATCCTCCAGTTCTCCTACAATGAGCAGTTCTTC
TRBV7-6	TRBJ1-4	.	.	CASSLGTTNEKLFF	TGTGCCAGCAGCTTAGGTACAACTAATGAAAAACTGTTTTTT
TRBV5-4	TRBJ2-5	TRBD1	.	CASSLKNRGGMETQYF	TGTGCCAGCAGCTTAAAAAACAGGGGTGGTATGGAGACCCAGTACTTC
TRBV27	TRBJ2-3	TRBD1	.	CASIPGQASTDTQYF	TGTGCCAGCATACCGGGACAGGCGAGCACAGATACGCAGTATTTT
TRBV11-2	TRBJ2-7	TRBD2	.	CASRKGGGAFDEQYF	TGTGCCAGCAGAAAAGGCGGGGGGGCATTTGACGAGCAGTACTTC
TRBV6-6	TRBJ1-5	.	.	CASSYSQGRNQPQHF	TGTGCCAGCAGTTACTCGCAGGGAAGGAATCAGCCCCAGCATTTT
TRBV6-1	TRBJ1-5	.	.	CASSVLQGQPQHF	TGTGCCAGCAGTGTCCTTCAGGGTCAGCCCCAGCATTTT
TRBV19	TRBJ2-7	TRBD1	.	CASSSPAQGVNEQYF	TGTGCCAGTAGTTCCCCCGCCCAGGGGGTCAACGAGCAGTACTTC
TRBV7-2	TRBJ1-3	.	.	CASSQQVQGSGNTIYF	TGTGCCAGCAGCCAACAGGTTCAGGGCTCTGGAAACACCATATATTTT
TRBV9	TRBJ2-5	TRBD1	.	CASSETGSETQYF	TGTGCCAGCAGCGAGACAGGGAGTGAGACCCAGTACTTC
TRBV7-2	TRBJ2-2	TRBD2	.	CASSLPSGGTGELFF	TGTGCCAGCAGCTTACCTAGCGGGGGGACCGGGGAGCTGTTTTTT
TRBV6-5	TRBJ1-6	.	.	CASSPRDSAPLHF	TGTGCCAGCAGTCCGAGGGATAGTGCACCCCTCCACTTT
TRBV29-1	TRBJ1-2	.	.	CSVEGAEDNYGYTF	TGCAGCGTTGAAGGGGCGGAGGATAACTATGGCTACACCTTC
TRBV7-2	TRBJ1-2	.	.	CASSSRLGDYGYTF	TGTGCCAGCAGCTCCCGGTTAGGGGACTATGGCTACACCTTC
TRBV7-9	TRBJ1-1	.	.	CASSSVPGTEAFF	TGTGCCAGCAGCTCCGTCCCGGGCACTGAAGCTTTCTTT
TRBV6-6	TRBJ2-2	TRBD2	.	CASSLMGGTATGELFF	TGTGCCAGCAGCCTCATGGGGGGGACCGCCACCGGGGAGCTGTTTTTT
TRBV5-1	TRBJ2-7	TRBD1	once	CASSPTGGSLYEQYF	TGCGCCAGCAGCCCGACAGGGGGCAGCCTTTACGAGCAGTACTTC
TRBV19	TRBJ1-1	TRBD1	.	CATTGTGGVGALGAEAFF	TGTGCCACGACCGGGACAGGGGGCGTGGGGGCCTTGGGAGCTGAAGCTTTCTTT
TRBV2	TRBJ2-1	TRBD1	.	CASSPLTGGRDNEQFF	TGTGCCAGCAGTCCCCTGACAGGGGGCCGAGACAATGAGCAGTTCTTC
TRBV7-9	TRBJ2-1	TRBD2	.	CASRQGLARSYNEQFF	TGTGCCAGCAGGCAGGGACTAGCGCGTTCCTACAATGAGCAGTTCTTC
TRBV5-1	TRBJ2-2	.	once	CASSLHRANTGELFF	TGCGCCAGCAGCTTACACAGAGCGAACACCGGGGAGCTGTTTTTT
TRBV12-5	TRBJ2-5	TRBD2	.	CASGLVLKASGGPTEETQYF	TGTGCTAGTGGTTTGGTACTGAAGGCTAGCGGGGGACCTACTGAAGAGACCCAGTACTTC
TRBV4-3	TRBJ2-7	TRBD1	.	CASSLGQGWTYEQYF	TGCGCCAGCAGCCTAGGACAGGGTTGGACCTACGAGCAGTACTTC
TRBV19	TRBJ2-7	.	.	CASSIAQGSYEQYF	TGTGCCAGTAGTATAGCGCAGGGATCCTACGAGCAGTACTTC
TRBV4-2	TRBJ2-5	TRBD2	once	CASSLQTSGQETQYF	TGTGCCAGCAGCCTACAGACTAGCGGGCAAGAGACCCAGTACTTC
TRBV4-3	TRBJ2-7	.	few	CASSQDWRNYEQYF	TGCGCCAGCAGCCAAGATTGGCGGAACTACGAGCAGTACTTC
TRBV6-5	TRBJ1-4	.	.	CASSSGAASEEKLFF	TGTGCCAGCAGTTCAGGGGCCGCCAGCGAGGAAAAACTGTTTTTT
TRBV9	TRBJ2-2	TRBD1	.	CASSVRPGTGGPGELFF	TGTGCCAGCAGCGTACGCCCCGGGACAGGGGGACCCGGGGAGCTGTTTTTT
TRBV10-3	TRBJ2-1	TRBD2	.	CAITSLAGVGYNEQFF	TGTGCCATCACCTCCCTAGCGGGGGTTGGATACAATGAGCAGTTCTTC
TRBV6-5	TRBJ2-1	TRBD1	.	CASSSGTGNYNEQFF	TGTGCCAGCAGTTCCGGGACAGGGAACTACAATGAGCAGTTCTTC
TRBV6-1	TRBJ1-5	TRBD1	.	CASRGGQGNQPQHF	TGTGCCAGCAGGGGTGGACAGGGCAATCAGCCCCAGCATTTT
TRBV7-9	TRBJ1-2	.	.	CASSSDYYGYTF	TGTGCCAGCAGCTCCGACTACTATGGCTACACCTTC
TRBV4-3	TRBJ2-3	TRBD1	.	CASSQGTGNADTQYF	TGCGCCAGCAGCCAAGGGACAGGGAACGCAGATACGCAGTATTTT
TRBV7-9	TRBJ2-2	.	.	CASSLDLWGVNTGELFF	TGTGCCAGCAGCTTAGATCTCTGGGGCGTGAACACCGGGGAGCTGTTTTTT
TRBV6-5	TRBJ2-1	TRBD1	once	CASSHAPDRGNEQFF	TGTGCCAGCAGTCACGCTCCTGACAGGGGAAATGAGCAGTTCTTC
TRBV7-9	TRBJ1-2	.	.	CASSFRGAYGYTF	TGTGCCAGCAGCTTCCGGGGGGCCTATGGCTACACCTTC
TRBV5-8	TRBJ2-1	.	.	CASNAGGPGYNEQFF	TGTGCCAGCAACGCTGGAGGGCCAGGGTACAATGAGCAGTTCTTC
TRBV29-1	TRBJ1-2	.	few	CSVEDYRDNYGYTF	TGCAGCGTTGAAGACTACAGGGATAACTATGGCTACACCTTC
TRBV6-1	TRBJ2-1	TRBD1	.	CASSEGQDRYNEQFF	TGTGCCAGCAGTGAGGGACAGGACCGTTACAATGAGCAGTTCTTC
TRBV4-3	TRBJ1-1	.	few	CASSQGEGDTEAFF	TGCGCCAGCAGCCAAGGGGAGGGTGACACTGAAGCTTTCTTT
TRBV6-1	TRBJ1-1	.	.	CASSPEGVMNTEAFF	TGTGCCAGCAGTCCCGAGGGGGTTATGAACACTGAAGCTTTCTTT
TRBV11-2	TRBJ1-2	TRBD1	.	CASSFAGGGSGYTF	TGTGCCAGCAGCTTCGCAGGGGGTGGGTCGGGCTACACCTTC
TRBV19	TRBJ2-1	.	once	CASSIEEGRNEQFF	TGTGCCAGTAGTATAGAGGAGGGGCGAAATGAGCAGTTCTTC